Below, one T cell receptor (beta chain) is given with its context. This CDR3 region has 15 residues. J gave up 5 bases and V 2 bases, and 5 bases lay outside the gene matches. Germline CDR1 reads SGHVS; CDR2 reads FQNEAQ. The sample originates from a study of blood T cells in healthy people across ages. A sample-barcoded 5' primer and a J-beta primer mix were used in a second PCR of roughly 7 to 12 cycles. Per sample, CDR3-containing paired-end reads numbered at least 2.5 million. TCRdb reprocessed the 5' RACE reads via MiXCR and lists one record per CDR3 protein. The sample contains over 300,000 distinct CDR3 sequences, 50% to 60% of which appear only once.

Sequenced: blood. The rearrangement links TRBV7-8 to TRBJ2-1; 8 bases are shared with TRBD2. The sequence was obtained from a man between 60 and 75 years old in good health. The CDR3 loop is CASSLPSGSHNEQFF. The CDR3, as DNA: TGTGCCAGCAGCTTACCTAGCGGGTCACACAATGAGCAGTTCTTC.